This TCR beta chain was retrieved from a study of T-cell memory formation after mild COVID-19. Study in general: Clusters of TCRs were largely donor specific.

Study-wide findings and caveats: Pre-infection memory showed some responding clones, and this suggested that cross-reactive memory joined. Specificity for SARS-CoV-2 was not confirmed among the second-wave clones peaking on day 37.

5'RACE, which relied on constant-segment primers, yielded TCR alpha and TCR beta cDNA libraries carrying sample barcodes and UMIs. MiXCR was run by TCRdb on the 5' RACE reads, yielding one entry per CDR3 protein. The sample lists fewer than 650,000 distinct CDR3 sequences; around 16% were seen once. Germline lookup yields CDR1 LGHNA and CDR2 YSLEER. The CDR3 extends over 16 amino acids. V was cut by 1 base and J by 4 bases, with 15 bases left in between. On this clonotype itself: Its antigen is undetermined.

The chain couples TRBV4-3 to TRBJ2-3, with D tentatively TRBD2 (6 bases). Sequencing used PBMCs or a T cell subset sorted from them (not recorded which). The clonotype originates from an adult woman who had mild COVID-19 (a few samples of this study predate the infection). Cell type and time point are not known. CDR3 in DNA: TGCGCCAGCAGCCAAGGGCTAGCGAGAGCCCCAGATACGCAGTATTTT. Translation: CASSQGLARAPDTQYF.